The rows below give T cell receptor beta chains drawn from one sample of a study of CD8+CD57+ T cells in acquired aplastic anemia. MiXCR was run by TCRdb on the reads, yielding one entry per CDR3 protein. Of approximately 300,000 distinct CDR3 sequences in the sample, under 60% are singletons; the top ten hold around 1.3%. The sample was sorted CD4+, CD8+, or CD8+CD57+ T cells (not recorded which) from PBMCs. All receptors come from a human donor with aplastic anemia. CDR3s include the opening cysteine and the closing phenylalanine or tryptophan. The D gene is left open where the match is weak. Clone size is not always given. Where it is, it says once, few, many or a class for expanded clones.

CDR3nt,CDR3aa,d_gene,j_gene,abundance,v_gene
TGTGCCAGCAGCTACGGACAGGGGAGTGGCTACACCTTC,CASSYGQGSGYTF,TRBD1,TRBJ1-2,NA,TRBV7-9
TGTGCCAGCAGCCAAGTTTCGACTGAACGGACGGTCTTT,CASSQVSTERTVF,NA,TRBJ1-1,NA,TRBV3-1
TGCGCCAGCAGCGGGGGGGCGAACACCGGGGAGCTGTTTTTT,CASSGGANTGELFF,TRBD2,TRBJ2-2,many,TRBV10-1
TGTGCCAGCACAGGACAGGGAGCTGGAAACACCATATATTTT,CASTGQGAGNTIYF,TRBD1,TRBJ1-3,NA,TRBV2
TGTGCCAGCAGCTTTCAGACAGTCTCAGATCAGCCCCAGCATTTT,CASSFQTVSDQPQHF,NA,TRBJ1-5,many,TRBV7-8
TGTGCCACCAGTGATTACAGGAGGAACACCGGGGAGCTGTTTTTT,CATSDYRRNTGELFF,NA,TRBJ2-2,NA,TRBV24-1
TGCAGTGCTAGCCGCGGACTTGGCACAGATACGCAGTATTTT,CSASRGLGTDTQYF,NA,TRBJ2-3,NA,TRBV20-1
TGTGCCAGCAGTTCGGACAGCACCTACGAGCAGTACTTC,CASSSDSTYEQYF,NA,TRBJ2-7,NA,TRBV12-3/TRBV12-4
TGTGCCAGCAGTCTTGACAGGGAGAATGAAAAACTGTTTTTT,CASSLDRENEKLFF,TRBD1,TRBJ1-4,NA,TRBV2
TGCAGCGTTTGGGGGGGTGCTAGCGGGATGGGGACCCAGTACTTC,CSVWGGASGMGTQYF,TRBD2,TRBJ2-5,NA,TRBV29-1
TGTGCCACCAGTGGCCTTCAGGGCTTGACAGATACGCAGTATTTT,CATSGLQGLTDTQYF,NA,TRBJ2-3,NA,TRBV24-1
TGCAGTGCCTCGGGAGGGCCGGAGGGGGAGCAGTACTTC,CSASGGPEGEQYF,TRBD2,TRBJ2-7,NA,TRBV20-1
TGTGCCAGCAGCAGCAAGGTAGGAAAGAACATTCAGTACTTC,CASSSKVGKNIQYF,NA,TRBJ2-4,NA,TRBV7-9
TGCAGTGCTAGAGACACTAGCGCGGAGGGCGATACGCAGTATTTT,CSARDTSAEGDTQYF,TRBD2,TRBJ2-3,few,TRBV20-1
TGTGCCAGCAGCTTAGATCGTTTTGGCTCCGGCCCGGGAGAGACCCAGTACTTC,CASSLDRFGSGPGETQYF,NA,TRBJ2-5,NA,TRBV11-2
TGCAGTGCTAGAGATCTGGTGGGGTACAATGAGCAGTTCTTC,CSARDLVGYNEQFF,NA,TRBJ2-1,NA,TRBV20-1
TGTGCCAGTAGCGCCCCCTCCGGGACAGCGAGAGGAAAACTGTTTTTT,CASSAPSGTARGKLFF,TRBD1,TRBJ1-4,NA,TRBV19
TGTGCCAGCGGGGAGGCCGAGCAGTACTTC,CASGEAEQYF,NA,TRBJ2-7,NA,TRBV7-2
TGTGCCAGCAGGGCGGGGACTAGCGGGAATTACGAGCAGTACTTC,CASRAGTSGNYEQYF,TRBD2,TRBJ2-7,few,TRBV12-3/TRBV12-4
TGTGCCAGCAGCTCCGACACGATTGAAGCTTTCTTT,CASSSDTIEAFF,NA,TRBJ1-1,few,TRBV7-2
TGTGCCAGCAGTCCACTAGCGGGAGAAGAGACCCAGTGCTTC,CASSPLAGEETQCF,TRBD2,TRBJ2-5,NA,TRBV7-8
TGCAGTGCCGCGGGACTTTGGACCCAGCATTTT,CSAAGLWTQHF,NA,TRBJ1-5,NA,TRBV20-1
TGCAGTGCTTCCGCCCGACAGGGCAACAGAGGGTCTGGCTACACCTTC,CSASARQGNRGSGYTF,TRBD1,TRBJ1-2,many,TRBV20-1
TGTGCCAGCAGCCAAGATCTAGCGGGGGGTTGGGATACGCAGTATTTT,CASSQDLAGGWDTQYF,TRBD2,TRBJ2-3,NA,TRBV3-1
TGTGCCTCCCGGGGACAGGGGATCCACGAGCAGTACTTC,CASRGQGIHEQYF,TRBD1,TRBJ2-7,NA,TRBV10-3
TGTGCCAGCAGCTTAGTGGGGCTTCCAGTCGATGAGCAGTTCTTC,CASSLVGLPVDEQFF,NA,TRBJ2-1,NA,TRBV7-2
TGTGCCAGCAGCGAATGGGATCGAGGCTACACCTTC,CASSEWDRGYTF,NA,TRBJ1-2,NA,TRBV9
TGTGCCAGCAGCTCCCTGGACAGGGGGTTACCCCTCCACTTT,CASSSLDRGLPLHF,TRBD1,TRBJ1-6,many,TRBV7-9
TGCGCCAGCAGCTTGGCAGGGGGGGAGGCGTACTTC,CASSLAGGEAYF,NA,TRBJ2-7,NA,TRBV5-1
TGTGCCACCAGTGAAAGCGGGGGGGCTGAGACCCAGTACTTC,CATSESGGAETQYF,TRBD2,TRBJ2-5,NA,TRBV24-1
TGCAGTGCTATAAGGACAGGAAGCAATCAGCCCCAGCATTTT,CSAIRTGSNQPQHF,TRBD1,TRBJ1-5,many,TRBV20-1
TGTGCCAGCAGTTACTCGCGATTCGGTCTAGCGGTCACGAACACCGGGGAGCTGTTTTTT,CASSYSRFGLAVTNTGELFF,TRBD2,TRBJ2-2,many,TRBV6-5
TGTGCCAGCAACGGACTGTTTTTT,CASNGLFF,NA,TRBJ1-4,once,TRBV2
TGTGCCACCAGTGATTCTAGTGGGGGCTACAATGAGCAGTTCTTC,CATSDSSGGYNEQFF,NA,TRBJ2-1,NA,TRBV24-1
TGTGCCAGCAGCAGACAGGGGAGGAACACCGGGGAGCTGTTTTTT,CASSRQGRNTGELFF,TRBD1,TRBJ2-2,NA,TRBV12-3/TRBV12-4
TGCAGTACCGACAGGGGGCTGGGCTACACCTTC,CSTDRGLGYTF,TRBD1,TRBJ1-2,NA,TRBV20-1
TGTGCCAGCAGCTTAGGGGGTTGGGACACCGGGGAGCTGTTTTTT,CASSLGGWDTGELFF,NA,TRBJ2-2,once,TRBV7-9